This paragraph reports one T cell receptor beta chain. Its antigen is undetermined. This CDR3 has 14 residues. V shed 6 bases and J 7 bases; nucleotides not matched to a gene: 6. In germline, CDR1 is SNHLY, CDR2 FYNNEI. This sample was taken from a study of T cell responses to AZD1222 COVID-19 vaccine. Points from the study as a whole: AZD1222 recipients seropositive at baseline numbered only five or six. Increases in Spike-specific TCR breadth and depth were seen after two AZD1222 doses.

Using immunoSEQ multiplex PCR, the repertoire was profiled, and TCRdb retains in-frame clones only, with some absent. The repertoire holds roughly 100,000 clones, roughly 87% seen once, with 16% in the top ten. The chain has TRBV2 and TRBJ1-4, with TRBD1 matching over 9 bases. Sequenced material: peripheral blood, taken on day 0 of AZD1222 vaccination. The TCR sequence derives from an adult in good health. CDR3: CASRATGGGEKLFF. The CDR3 bases are TGTGCCAGCAGGGCAACAGGGGGCGGTGAAAAACTGTTTTTT.